Shown below are 23 T cell receptor beta chains from a single sample sequenced in a study of Ad26.COV2.S vaccination and SARS-CoV-2 variants. Using immunoSEQ multiplex PCR, the repertoire was profiled, and TCRdb retains in-frame clones only, with some absent. The sample consists of 97,000 or so clones, over 60% of them appearing once. The specimen comprised peripheral blood, sampled after recovery from COVID-19. The receptors stem from a human donor who had recovered from COVID-19.

This clone was seen a few times. This specimen includes other DNA sequences encoding the same CDR3. The chain couples TRBV29-1 to TRBJ2-7; no clear D. Trimming removed 3 bases from V and 0 bases from J, with 3 bases in between. This CDR3 region has 11 residues. The germline V gene has CDR1 SQVTM and CDR2 ANQGSEA. CDR3 region: CSVEGSYEQYF. CDR3 DNA: TGCAGCGTTGAGGGCTCCTACGAGCAGTACTTC.

V is TRBV30 and J is TRBJ2-6; TRBD1 or TRBD2 may be the D gene (7 bases each). The CDR3 is 17 residues long. Germline-derived CDR1 and CDR2 are GTSNPN and SVGIG (reference sequence). The V end was cut by 3 bases, the J end by 0 bases, with 15 bases between. The CDR3 loop is CAWSRGGAYSGANVLTF. The CDR3 DNA reads as TGTGCCTGGAGCAGGGGGGGCGCGTACTCTGGGGCCAACGTCCTGACTTTC.

The chain uses TRBV19 and TRBJ1-1; 7 bases align to TRBD1. This CDR3 is built from 16 residues. The V and J ends lost 4 bases and 4 bases, in that order; junction bases with no gene match: 12. Germline CDR1 reads LNHDA; CDR2 reads SQIVND (reference sequence). The CDR3: CASSTGLRGPSTEAFF. CDR3 sequence (DNA): TGTGCCAGTAGTACCGGCTTAAGGGGGCCCTCCACTGAAGCTTTCTTT.

This chain links TRBV3-1 (or the pseudogene TRBV3-2) with TRBJ2-6, with D possibly being TRBD1 or TRBD2 (5 bases each). The CDR3 extends over 16 amino acids. The V and J ends lost 1 base and 3 bases respectively, with 10 bases between them. Germline-derived CDR1 and CDR2 are LGHDT and YNNKEL (reference sequence). The CDR3 reads CASSQGWGNGANVLTF. The CDR3 region has the DNA TGTGCCAGCAGCCAAGGGTGGGGGAATGGGGCCAACGTCCTGACTTTC.

The chain couples TRBV6-5 to TRBJ2-7; D may be TRBD2 (6 bases). Per the germline V gene, CDR1 is MNHEY and CDR2 is SVGAGI. The CDR3 is 15 residues long. The V end was cut by 0 bases, the J end by 3 bases, with 12 bases between. The CDR3 spells CASSYSTVRGYEQYF. CDR3 nucleotides: TGTGCCAGCAGTTACTCGACAGTGCGGGGCTACGAGCAGTACTTC.

The chain combines TRBV28 with TRBJ1-1; no clear D. Germline V lookup: CDR1 MDHEN, CDR2 SYDVKM. CDR3 length equals 12 residues. V gave up 10 bases and J gave up 3 bases, with 12 bases separating them. Here the CDR3 reads CAITASHTEAFF. CDR3 DNA: TGTGCCATCACGGCGAGTCACACTGAAGCTTTCTTT. Based on the CDR3 plus reference TRBV28 and TRBJ1-1, the full variable domain is DVKVTQSSRYLVKRTGEKVFLECVQDMDHENMFWYRQDPGLGLRLIYFSYDVKMKEKGDIPEGYSVSREKKERFSLILESASTNQTSMYLCAITASHTEAFFGQGTRLTVV.

V is TRBV6-2 or TRBV6-3 and J is TRBJ2-3; D is undetermined. The CDR3 has 12 amino acids. Trimming took 5 bases from V and 2 from J, leaving 5 bases between them. Looked up from germline, CDR1 is MNHEY and CDR2 is SVGEGT. As DNA, the CDR3 is TGTGCCAGCAGTCCCCACACAGATACGCAGTATTTT. Translation: CASSPHTDTQYF.

J is TRBJ1-4 and V is TRBV5-5, with 12 bases identical to TRBD1. Germline V CDR1 and CDR2: SGHKS, YYEKEE (reference sequence). This CDR3 contains 17 residues. V dropped 4 bases and J dropped 2; count of bases not matched to a gene: 6. The CDR3 DNA sequence: TGTGCCAGCAGCCTAGGGGACAGGGGGCCTACTAATGAAAAACTGTTTTTT. Its translation: CASSLGDRGPTNEKLFF.

This chain links TRBV3-1 (or the pseudogene TRBV3-2) with TRBJ2-3; 10 bases agree with TRBD2. V shed 4 bases, J shed 3 bases, and the junction held 13 bases outside the gene matches. The CDR3 runs 18 residues. Germline lookup yields CDR1 LGHDT and CDR2 YNNKEL (reference sequence). The chain's CDR3 is CASSPWGAGGLFTDTQYF. Here the CDR3 DNA reads TGTGCCAGCAGCCCCTGGGGAGCGGGGGGGCTTTTTACAGATACGCAGTATTTT.

V usage is TRBV5-1 and J usage is TRBJ2-6; no clear D. This CDR3 region has 15 residues. V was shortened by 4 bases and J by 1 base, with 9 bases between the two germline ends. Germline CDR1 SGHRS, CDR2 YFSETQ. The DNA for the CDR3 is TGCGCCAGCAGCCCCGACCCGTCTGGGGCCAACGTCCTGACTTTC. This codes for CASSPDPSGANVLTF.

This clone was observed a handful of times. The CDR3, as DNA: TGTGCCAGCAGTTTTTTCCAGGGAAACACCATATATTTT. The encoded protein is CASSFFQGNTIYF. V usage is TRBV12-3 or TRBV12-4 and J usage is TRBJ1-3, with D unclear. The V end was cut by 3 bases, the J end by 4 bases, with 7 bases between. The CDR3 sequence is 13 residues long.

This sequence joins TRBV29-1 and TRBJ2-2, with TRBD2 as a possible D gene (6 bases). The germline V gene has CDR1 SQVTM and CDR2 ANQGSEA. V lost 3 bases and J 4 bases, leaving 15 bases between the germline ends. CDR3 length: 15 amino acids. For the CDR3, the DNA is TGCAGCGTTGACGGGGCGTCCGGGAGCACCGGGGAGCTGTTTTTT. Amino acids: CSVDGASGSTGELFF.

The V call is TRBV2, the J call TRBJ1-1; TRBD1 is a possible D gene (5 bases). Looked up from germline, CDR1 is SNHLY and CDR2 is FYNNEI. This CDR3 spans 15 amino acids. Between the trimmed V and J ends, which lost 3 bases and 2 bases, there was a span of 13 bases. The CDR3: CASSDWDGANTEAFF. CDR3 in DNA: TGTGCCAGCAGTGATTGGGACGGGGCCAACACTGAAGCTTTCTTT.

V and J are TRBV28 and TRBJ2-7; D call uncertain. The CDR3 has 16 amino acids. CDR1 is MDHEN and CDR2 is SYDVKM in the germline V gene. V was trimmed by 2 bases and J by 0 bases, leaving 14 bases between them. The CDR3 DNA reads as TGTGCCAGCAGTTTAGGGTCGTGGGATTCCTCCTACGAGCAGTACTTC. Residues: CASSLGSWDSSYEQYF.

The chain carries TRBV27 and TRBJ1-2, with 7 bases matching TRBD1. Trimming cost V 2 bases and J 5 bases; bases outside gene matches: 8. Germline V gene lookup returns CDR1 MNHEY and CDR2 SMNVEV (reference sequence). The CDR3 is 15 residues long. The CDR3 reads CASSLRGRGNYGYTF. The CDR3 bases are TGTGCCAGCAGTTTACGGGGCAGGGGGAATTATGGCTACACCTTC.

This chain links TRBV29-1 with TRBJ1-5; no definite D call. Germline V gives CDR1 SQVTM, CDR2 ANQGSEA. CDR3 length: 14 amino acids. V lost 6 bases, J lost 6 bases, and 18 bases lay in between. The DNA of the CDR3 is TGCAGCGTAGAGACCCTCGGTGAGGGTCAGCCCCAGCATTTT. It specifies CSVETLGEGQPQHF.

V is TRBV6-1 and J is TRBJ1-5; unclear D gene. Germline CDR1 and CDR2: MNHNS and SASEGT. Trimming removed 3 bases from V and 4 bases from J, with 10 bases in between. This CDR3 spans 14 amino acids. The CDR3 DNA reads TGTGCCAGCAGTGATCCCGGCGGGAATCAGCCCCAGCATTTT. It is translated as CASSDPGGNQPQHF.

A few counts support this clone. The genes are TRBV21-1 and TRBJ1-2; TRBD1, the table's D call, was not compared with the DNA. TRBV21-1 corresponds to a pseudogene. The CDR3 sequence is 14 residues long. CDR3 in amino acids: CASSNLGQALGYTF. The CDR3, as DNA: TGTGCCAGCAGCAACCTGGGACAGGCCTTGGGCTACACCTTC.

This clone has just one count. The V gene is TRBV13, the J gene TRBJ1-2, with 9 bases lining up with TRBD1. V dropped 6 bases and J dropped 0; count of bases not matched to a gene: 11. Germline V lookup: CDR1 PRHDT, CDR2 FYEKMQ (reference sequence). The CDR3 extends over 17 amino acids. CDR3 bases: TGTGCCAGCAGGGTCCGGGACAGGGAAACTTCTAACTATGGCTACACCTTC. Translating gives CASRVRDRETSNYGYTF.

This clone was picked up one time. This chain links TRBV3-1 (or the pseudogene TRBV3-2) with TRBJ2-5; D gene unclear. The germline V and J ends were trimmed by 1 base and 3 bases, with 6 bases remaining between them. CDR3 length: 13 residues. CDR1 and CDR2 from the germline V gene are LGHDT and YNNKEL (reference sequence). CDR3 nucleotides: TGTGCCAGCAGCCAAGGGCGAGAAGAGACCCAGTACTTC. This encodes CASSQGREETQYF.

The CDR3 DNA reads TGCGCCAGCAGCCAACATGCAGGGGGGAAAATCTCCTACGAGCAGTACTTC. Its protein product is CASSQHAGGKISYEQYF. The chain carries TRBV4-1 and TRBJ2-7; weak D call: TRBD1 (7 bases). The CDR3 is made up of 17 amino acids. The germline CDR1 and CDR2 sequences are MGHRA and YSYEKL. The V end was cut by 2 bases, the J end by 0 bases, with 17 bases between.

V and J are TRBV5-1 and TRBJ1-2; TRBD1 matches 9 bases. The CDR3 sequence is 13 residues long. V lost 0 bases, J lost 6 bases, and 0 bases stayed unmatched. Germline V CDR1 and CDR2: SGHRS, YFSETQ. DNA of the CDR3: TGCGCCAGCAGCTTGGGACAGGGGGATGGCTACACCTTC. Its translation: CASSLGQGDGYTF.

The gene calls are TRBV5-5 and TRBJ1-3; no firm D call. V was trimmed by 4 bases and J by 3 bases, leaving 11 bases between them. Looked up from germline, CDR1 is SGHKS and CDR2 is YYEKEE (reference sequence). The CDR3 is 14 amino acids. The CDR3 protein is CASSRQEGGNTIYF. DNA of the CDR3: TGTGCCAGCAGCCGTCAAGAGGGTGGAAACACCATATATTTT.